This T cell receptor beta chain stems from a study of T cell responses to AZD1222 COVID-19 vaccine. The wider study: Pooling of second doses given at about 4 or about 12 weeks was done. Study conclusions and caveats: Spike-specific TCR breadth rose after two AZD1222 doses, and depth rose as well. Possibly, clonal diversity was underestimated; donors were largely white British and included more females.

As concerns this clone: Its antigen is still unknown.

V dropped 0 bases and J dropped 4 bases, with 13 bases sitting between them. The germline gives CDR1 SGHNT, CDR2 YYREEE (reference sequence). The CDR3 has 16 residues. Some clones are missing from TCRdb's copy, which holds only in-frame ones; the method was immunoSEQ multiplex PCR. The table shows over 100,000 clones, with around nine tenths occurring only once. The source of this sequence is an adult in good health. This chain links TRBV5-4 with TRBJ2-2, with D possibly being TRBD2 (6 bases). Source: peripheral blood, taken on day 0 of AZD1222 vaccination. CDR3 residues: CASSLVAGKVTGELFF. The CDR3 nucleotides read TGTGCCAGCAGCTTGGTTGCGGGAAAGGTCACCGGGGAGCTGTTTTTT. Supplemented by reference TRBV5-4 and TRBJ2-2, the full variable domain reads ETGVTQSPTHLIKTRGQQVTLRCSSQSGHNTVSWYQQALGQGPQFIFQYYREEENGRGNFPPRFSGLQFPNYSSELNVNALELDDSALYLCASSLVAGKVTGELFFGEGSRLTVL.